The 8 T cell receptor beta chains below all came from one sample that was sequenced in a study of blood T cell repertoires in COVID-19. Using immunoSEQ multiplex PCR, the repertoire was profiled, and TCRdb retains in-frame clones only, with some absent. The table includes around 230,000 clones, 84% detected once. The sample comprised peripheral blood. All receptors derive from a man in his forties or fifties who had recovered from COVID-19.

The chain has TRBV29-1 and TRBJ1-2, with D possibly matching TRBD1 (6 bases). V gave up 6 bases and J gave up 8 bases, with 13 bases separating them. Germline V lookup: CDR1 SQVTM, CDR2 ANQGSEA. The CDR3 covers 11 residues. In DNA, the CDR3 is TGCAGCGTGCTCATCGACAGGGGCTACACCTTC. Its protein product is CSVLIDRGYTF.

On this clone itself: The identical CDR3 is also encoded by other nucleotide sequences in the sample. The V and J genes are TRBV2 and TRBJ2-3; the match to TRBD2 covers 13 bases. The CDR3 has 15 amino acids. Germline V gene lookup returns CDR1 SNHLY and CDR2 FYNNEI. Trimming cost V 6 bases and J 6 bases; bases outside gene matches: 6. The CDR3 DNA sequence: TGTGCCAGCAGGGAACTAGCGGGGGGGCCGGATACGCAGTATTTT. Translation: CASRELAGGPDTQYF.

The rearrangement uses TRBV7-9 and TRBJ2-5; no firm D call. This CDR3 has 14 residues. Trimming stripped 3 bases from V and 1 base from J, with 9 bases between. The V gene's germline CDR1 is SEHNR and CDR2 FQNEAQ (reference sequence). The CDR3: CASSLGRAQETQYF. The CDR3 DNA reads TGTGCCAGCAGCTTGGGCAGAGCCCAAGAGACCCAGTACTTC.

Regarding this clone: Mismatch with germline at one junction end may stem from a read error. This chain joins TRBV11-3 and TRBJ2-1; weak D call: TRBD1 (6 bases). The CDR3 runs to 15 residues. Germline V gene lookup returns CDR1 SGHNT and CDR2 YENEEA. This CDR3 reads CASSLDSQGARMIVF. The CDR3 nucleotides are TGTGCCAGCAGCTTAGACTCACAGGGAGCACGCATGATCGTCTTC. Filled out from reference TRBV11-3 and TRBJ2-1, the complete variable domain reads EAGVVQSPRYKIIEKKQPVAFWCNPISGHNTLYWYLQNLGQGPELLIRYENEEAVDDSQLPKDRFSAERLKGVDSTLKIQPAELGDSAVYLCASSLDSQGARMIVFGPGTRLTVL.

This clone appeared a single time. The chain uses TRBV7-9 and TRBJ1-6; a weak D match, TRBD1 (5 bases). The ends were cut back, 11 bases at V and 14 bases at J, with 31 bases in the middle. Germline CDR1 and CDR2: SEHNR and FQNEAQ (reference sequence). The CDR3 is made up of 16 amino acids. CDR3 sequence (DNA): TGTGCCTGTGAGACTAGTCCAGGGTCTCGCACCGGTGCCCTCCACTTT. As protein: CACETSPGSRTGALHF. Full variable domain (rest looked up from reference TRBV7-9 and TRBJ1-6): DTGVSQNPRHKITKRGQNVTFRCDPISEHNRLYWYRQTLGQGPEFLTYFQNEAQLEKSRLLSDRFSAERPKGSFSTLEIQRTEQGDSAMYLCACETSPGSRTGALHFGNGTRLTVT.

The gene calls are TRBV7-9 and TRBJ2-1, with 8 bases lining up with TRBD1. Unmatched junction bases numbered 3, after V lost 5 bases and J lost 3 bases. Germline V gene data show CDR1 as SEHNR and CDR2 as FQNEAQ (reference sequence). The CDR3 is made up of 14 amino acids. The CDR3 reads CASSQGQGYNEQFF. DNA of the CDR3: TGTGCCAGCAGCCAAGGACAGGGCTACAATGAGCAGTTCTTC.

V is TRBV4-3 and J is TRBJ2-2; tentative D call: TRBD2 (6 bases). The CDR3 consists of 17 residues. Trimming removed 1 base at V and 0 bases at J, with 12 bases between. The germline V gene encodes CDR1 LGHNA and CDR2 YSLEER. The CDR3 coding sequence is TGCGCCAGCAGCCAAGGCGGCGGGGCCGCGAACACCGGGGAGCTGTTTTTT. Protein product: CASSQGGGAANTGELFF.

This chain uses TRBV9 with TRBJ1-5; 10 bases match TRBD1. The CDR3 runs to 15 residues. CDR1 and CDR2 (germline): SGDLS, YYNGEE. The V and J ends lost 5 bases and 2 bases, in that order; junction bases with no gene match: 4. The CDR3 loop reads CASSRTGGGNQPQHF. The CDR3 coding sequence is TGTGCCAGCAGTAGGACAGGGGGAGGCAATCAGCCCCAGCATTTT. The full variable domain, in which reference TRBV9 and TRBJ1-5 provide the parts outside the CDR3, is DSGVTQTPKHLITATGQRVTLRCSPRSGDLSVYWYQQSLDQGLQFLIQYYNGEERAKGNILERFSAQQFPDLHSELNLSSLELGDSALYFCASSRTGGGNQPQHFGDGTRLSIL.